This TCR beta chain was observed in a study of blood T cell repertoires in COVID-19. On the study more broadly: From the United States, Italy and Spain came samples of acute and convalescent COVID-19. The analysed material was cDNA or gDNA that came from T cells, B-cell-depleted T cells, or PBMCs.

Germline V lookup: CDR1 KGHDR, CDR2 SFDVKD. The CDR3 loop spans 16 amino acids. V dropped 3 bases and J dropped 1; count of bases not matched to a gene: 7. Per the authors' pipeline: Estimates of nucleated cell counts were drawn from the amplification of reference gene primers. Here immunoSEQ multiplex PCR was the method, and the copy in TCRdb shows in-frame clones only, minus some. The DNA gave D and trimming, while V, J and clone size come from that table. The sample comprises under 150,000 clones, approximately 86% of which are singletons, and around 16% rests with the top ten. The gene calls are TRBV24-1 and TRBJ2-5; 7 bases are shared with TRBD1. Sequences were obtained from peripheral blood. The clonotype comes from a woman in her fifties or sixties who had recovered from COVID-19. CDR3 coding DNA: TGTGCCACCAGTGATCGGGACAGAAACACCCAAGAGACCCAGTACTTC. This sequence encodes CATSDRDRNTQETQYF.